Presented here are 3 T cell receptor beta chains from one specimen sequenced in a study of human T cells and chemical hapten exposure. Sample time point: healthy volunteer bleed at 2 weeks. Total RNA was extracted from unfractionated whole blood. TCRdb itself ran the RACE reads through MiXCR, one entry per CDR3 protein. The sample has about 41,000 distinct CDR3 sequences; roughly 4.5% are singletons. Sequences were obtained from whole blood. The receptors here all came from a human donor in good health. Some clones in this sample may be carry-over from other donors' samples.

This clonotype was seen more than once but under ten times. This chain uses TRBV12-3 or TRBV12-4 with TRBJ1-4, with 10 bases lining up with TRBD1. The CDR3 has 19 amino acids. V dropped 3 bases and J dropped 1; count of bases not matched to a gene: 11. CDR3 sequence (DNA): TGTGCCAGCAGTTTGATCTTGGACAGGGGGAGAAAAACTAATGAAAAACTGTTTTTT. It is translated as CASSLILDRGRKTNEKLFF.

This clonotype appeared many times. This chain's CDR3 is CASSKQGSQETQYF. In DNA form, the CDR3 reads TGTGCCAGCAGTAAACAGGGGTCCCAAGAGACCCAGTACTTC. J is TRBJ2-5 and V is TRBV6-6, with TRBD1 identical over 7 bases. The CDR3 has 14 residues. The V and J ends lost 5 bases and 1 base, in that order; junction bases with no gene match: 4. Germline CDR1 and CDR2: MNHNY and SVGAGI (reference sequence).

This clonotype was counted many times. The chain carries TRBV28 and TRBJ2-7; no reliable D call. The CDR3 has 20 residues. In germline, CDR1 is MDHEN, CDR2 SYDVKM. Trimming removed 1 base from V and 0 bases from J, with 25 bases in between. The CDR3 sequence: CASSLFGAHPSPTSSYEQYF. The DNA for the CDR3 is TGTGCCAGCAGTTTATTTGGTGCACATCCCTCACCCACGAGCTCCTACGAGCAGTACTTC.